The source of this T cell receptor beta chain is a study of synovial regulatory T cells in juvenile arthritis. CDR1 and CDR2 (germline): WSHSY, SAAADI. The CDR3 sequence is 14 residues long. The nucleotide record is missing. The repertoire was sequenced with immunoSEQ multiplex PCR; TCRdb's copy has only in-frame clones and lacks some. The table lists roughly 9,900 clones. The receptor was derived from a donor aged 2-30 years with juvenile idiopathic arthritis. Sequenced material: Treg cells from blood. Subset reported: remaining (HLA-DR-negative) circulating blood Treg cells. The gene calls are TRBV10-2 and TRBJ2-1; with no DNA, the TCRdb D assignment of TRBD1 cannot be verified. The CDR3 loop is CASSKTGSYNEQFF.